The rows below give T cell receptor beta chains drawn from one sample of a study of blood T cell repertoires in COVID-19. The table came from immunoSEQ multiplex PCR; TCRdb's copy has only in-frame clones and leaves some out. The sample includes about 100,000 clones, less than 95% of them seen just once. Sequenced: peripheral blood. The source of these receptors is a man in his fifties with acute or convalescent COVID-19. Each CDR3 is given with its conserved first and last residue. Not every row has a clone size; where given, it reads once, few, many or a size class.

- TRBJ2-7 TRBV10-3 CAISPDGGYEQYF
- TRBJ2-5 TRBV5-1 CASSLRFREETQYF
few TRBJ1-5 TRBV5-1 CASSLSQGRPQHF
- TRBJ1-5 TRBV24-1 CATSTGGSSPQHF
- TRBJ1-1 TRBV10-3 CAAGTGKNTEAFF
- TRBJ2-5 TRBV24-1 CATSRTSGKETQYF
- TRBJ2-7 TRBV20-1 CSAQASGEQYF
- TRBJ1-6 TRBV2 CASRIRGNNSPLHF
- TRBJ2-1 TRBV15 CATRSDDLRGRAYNEQFF
- TRBJ1-2 TRBV4-1 CASSQDARGIGDSDNYGYTF
- TRBJ2-2 TRBV7-8 CASSYSDRFGTGELFF
- TRBJ1-2 TRBV5-1 CASSEGTGRGYGYTF
once TRBJ2-1 TRBV24-1 CATSGTWDRVPNEQFF
few TRBJ2-2 TRBV5-5 CASSVIAGGTGELFF
- TRBJ1-1 TRBV12-5 CASGLNQGAAFF
- TRBJ2-1 TRBV11-2 CASSSMGESPEQFF
- TRBJ2-7 TRBV7-2 CASSLGLAGQAEQYF
- TRBJ2-3 TRBV12-3/TRBV12-4 CASRLAGTDTQYF
- TRBJ1-5 TRBV19 CASSTPGLGANDQPQHF
- TRBJ2-2 TRBV5-1 CASSLMQGGNTGELFF
- TRBJ2-2 TRBV7-2 CASSWDRGDPGELFF
- TRBJ2-7 TRBV18 CASSPAGQGLEQYF
- TRBJ2-3 TRBV6-6 CASSSLALPSTDTQYF
- TRBJ1-1 TRBV5-4 CASSRRDRVNTEAFF
once TRBJ1-5 TRBV5-1 CASSLDPGRNQPQHF
- TRBJ2-2 TRBV5-1 CASSLVADTNTGELFF
- TRBJ2-1 TRBV3-1/TRBV3-2 CASSRDSKPSSYNEQFF
few TRBJ1-1 TRBV27 CASRQQGSNTEAFF
- TRBJ2-7 TRBV12-5 CASGWGRDEQYF
once TRBJ2-2 TRBV9 CASSTTDTGELFF
- TRBJ2-5 TRBV19 CASSRPGQGARETQYF